A selection of T cell receptor beta chains follows, all from one sample in a study of OX40 agonist ivuxolimab in advanced cancers. Data came from immunoSEQ multiplex PCR; TCRdb stores just in-frame clones and leaves some out. Of 90,000 to 95,000 clones in the sample, approximately 80% were seen once. The starting material was CD4+ or CD8+ T cells sorted from blood, obtained in a trial of the OX40 agonist ivuxolimab. Receptor source: an adult with an advanced solid tumor such as melanoma, head and neck, liver or kidney cancer. Both conserved end residues are part of each CDR3. A D gene is named only where the DNA matches it firmly. Size values are once, few and many counts, or a class for expanded clones, and some rows have none.

d_call j_call clone_size v_call cdr3_aa cdr3_nt
. TRBJ1-2 . TRBV6-1 CASSEARPYGYTF TGTGCCAGCAGTGAAGCGAGACCCTATGGCTACACCTTC
. TRBJ2-5 . TRBV25-1 CASSEGAGNRKTQYF TGTGCCAGCAGTGAAGGGGCGGGGAATCGTAAGACCCAGTACTTC
. TRBJ1-2 . TRBV6-5 CASSFVGHVGYTF TGTGCCAGCAGTTTTGTGGGGCACGTCGGCTACACCTTC
. TRBJ1-2 . TRBV19 CASSIWTEVGYTF TGTGCCAGTAGTATATGGACAGAAGTTGGCTACACCTTC
TRBD1 TRBJ1-6 . TRBV6-6 CASSPPSTGRYSPLHF TGTGCCAGCAGTCCCCCTTCGACAGGGAGGTATTCACCCCTCCACTTT
. TRBJ2-4 . TRBV19 CASSSPGPKNIQYF TGTGCCAGTAGTTCTCCGGGACCCAAAAACATTCAGTACTTC
TRBD1 TRBJ2-1 . TRBV7-2 CASSQHRTGSSFNEQFF TGTGCCAGCAGCCAACACCGGACAGGATCCTCGTTCAATGAGCAGTTCTTC
TRBD1 TRBJ2-6 . TRBV19 CATRPRGRRPGTGANVLTF TGTGCCACAAGGCCCAGGGGGCGCAGACCAGGAACTGGGGCCAACGTCCTGACTTTC
TRBD2 TRBJ2-3 . TRBV5-5 CASSLTMTSGGTDTQYF TGTGCCAGCAGCTTGACCATGACTAGCGGGGGTACAGATACGCAGTATTTT
. TRBJ1-2 few TRBV2 CASILGRANYGYTF TGTGCCAGCATCCTAGGCCGGGCCAACTATGGCTACACCTTC
. TRBJ2-5 once TRBV5-1 CASTSGSLQSQETQYF TGCGCCAGTACCTCAGGCTCCCTCCAGTCCCAAGAGACCCAGTACTTC
. TRBJ1-5 once TRBV10-3 CAIRGGSNQPQHF TGTGCCATCAGAGGGGGAAGCAATCAGCCCCAGCATTTT
. TRBJ2-2 many TRBV9 CASSVLANTGELFF TGTGCCAGCAGCGTCCTTGCGAACACCGGGGAGCTGTTTTTT
TRBD1 TRBJ1-2 once TRBV10-2 CASSERGRGYGYTF TGCGCCAGCTCCGAGAGGGGGCGAGGCTATGGCTACACCTTC
TRBD1 TRBJ1-6 once TRBV15 CATSRDIIVGTENYSPLHF TGTGCCACCAGCAGAGACATTATTGTCGGGACAGAGAACTATTCACCCCTCCACTTT
. TRBJ1-3 . TRBV4-3 CASSQERGGTIYF TGCGCCAGCAGCCAAGAAAGGGGGGGAACCATATATTTT
. TRBJ1-4 . TRBV15 CATSRVSGDHEKLFF TGTGCCACCAGCAGAGTTTCAGGGGACCATGAAAAACTGTTTTTT
TRBD1 TRBJ1-1 few TRBV6-5 CASRTTAGGAFF TGTGCCAGCAGGACAACTGCAGGGGGTGCTTTCTTT
. TRBJ2-3 . TRBV19 CATKHGGAGTDTQYF TGTGCCACCAAACATGGGGGGGCAGGAACAGATACGCAGTATTTT
. TRBJ1-6 . TRBV19 CASSITAERGSPLHF TGTGCCAGTAGTATAACTGCCGAGAGAGGTTCACCCCTCCACTTT
TRBD1 TRBJ2-1 . TRBV7-6 CASSGQGGLEQFF TGTGCCAGCAGCGGACAGGGCGGGCTTGAGCAGTTCTTC
. TRBJ1-5 . TRBV7-8 CASSEGEYSNQPQHF TGTGCCAGCAGTGAAGGGGAATATAGCAATCAGCCCCAGCATTTT
. TRBJ1-2 once TRBV27 CASSSTVNYGYTF TGTGCCAGCAGTTCGACAGTAAACTATGGCTACACCTTC
. TRBJ1-6 few TRBV2 CASTRGGSPLHF TGTGCCAGCACCCGCGGGGGTTCACCCCTCCACTTT
. TRBJ1-2 . TRBV4-3 CASSQEVIDNYGYTF TGCGCCAGCAGCCAAGAGGTGATCGACAACTATGGCTACACCTTC
TRBD2 TRBJ2-7 . TRBV6-5 CASSYAASGDGEQYF TGTGCCAGCAGTTACGCGGCTAGCGGGGATGGCGAGCAGTACTTC
. TRBJ2-3 . TRBV10-2 CASSVVGAPSTDTQYF TGCGCCAGCAGTGTAGTAGGGGCCCCGAGCACAGATACGCAGTATTTT
TRBD1 TRBJ2-7 . TRBV6-9 CASSTLEGGTYEQYF TGTGCCAGCAGTACCCTTGAAGGGGGCACCTACGAGCAGTACTTC
. TRBJ2-1 once TRBV5-1 CASSLETGSYNEQFF TGCGCCAGCAGCTTGGAAACGGGCTCCTACAATGAGCAGTTCTTC
TRBD1 TRBJ1-5 . TRBV6-1 CASDKDRAQGQPQHF TGTGCCAGTGACAAAGACAGGGCCCAGGGTCAGCCCCAGCATTTT
. TRBJ2-2 . TRBV5-1 CASSLVPETNTGELFF TGCGCCAGCAGCTTGGTCCCCGAAACTAACACCGGGGAGCTGTTTTTT
TRBD1 TRBJ2-7 . TRBV30 CACLTGAYEQYF TGTGCCTGTTTGACAGGGGCCTACGAGCAGTACTTC
. TRBJ2-1 . TRBV18 CASSPLIGTRDNEQFF TGTGCCAGCTCACCACTGATAGGGACTCGTGACAATGAGCAGTTCTTC